Below are 21 T cell receptor beta chains sequenced from a single sample in a study of human T cells and chemical hapten exposure. Stated time point: patch test 2, 6 weeks after DPC sensitization. As to treatment: therapeutic diphenylcyclopropenone sensitization with weekly scalp DPC. MiXCR, applied by TCRdb to the RACE reads, yields one record per CDR3 protein. This sample has 65,000 to 100,000 distinct CDR3 sequences, with 5% to 8.5% found just once. Sequencing was performed on whole blood, taken in connection with sensitization to the hapten diphenylcyclopropenone (DPC). The source of these receptors is a woman aged 30 to 39 with alopecia areata. Some clones in this sample may be carry-over from other donors' samples.

The sample holds a few counts of this clonotype. The V gene is TRBV5-6, the J gene TRBJ1-5; 7 bases are a match to TRBD1. Germline CDR1 SGHDT, CDR2 YYEEEE. This CDR3 contains 16 residues. Unmatched junction bases numbered 10, after V lost 1 base and J lost 6 bases. The CDR3 sequence: CASSLRGLTGAQPQHF. The CDR3 DNA sequence: TGTGCCAGCAGCTTGAGGGGTTTAACAGGGGCTCAGCCCCAGCATTTT.

In its sample, this clonotype was seen many times. This chain connects TRBV20-1 to TRBJ2-7; no clear D gene. V gave up 4 bases and J gave up 5 bases, with 18 bases separating them. CDR3 length: 14 amino acids. Germline values: CDR1 DFQATT, CDR2 SNEGSKA (reference sequence). CDR3 protein: CSATVMWALDEQYF. The CDR3 DNA sequence: TGCAGTGCTACCGTGATGTGGGCGCTTGACGAGCAGTACTTC.

This clonotype was detected many times. The chain has TRBV5-4 and TRBJ2-5, with D tentatively TRBD2 (5 bases). The V gene's germline CDR1 is SGHNT and CDR2 YYREEE (reference sequence). The CDR3 consists of 14 residues. The ends were cut back, 3 bases at V and 13 bases at J, with 22 bases in the middle. The CDR3 loop is CASSSGSVKFESYF. The DNA for the CDR3 is TGTGCCAGCAGCTCCGGTAGCGTCAAGTTCGAGTCGTACTTC.

The sample holds many counts of this clonotype. The chain is built from TRBV14 and TRBJ1-6; D possibly corresponds to TRBD1 (6 bases). V was trimmed by 4 bases and J by 10 bases, leaving 14 bases between them. Germline CDR1 and CDR2: SGHDN and FVKESK. The CDR3 runs to 14 residues. CDR3 in DNA: TGTGCCAGCAGCCTTGGGACATTCGGGTCACCCCTCCACTTT. This translates into CASSLGTFGSPLHF. The full variable domain, rest sourced from reference TRBV14 and TRBJ1-6, is EAGVTQFPSHSVIEKGQTVTLRCDPISGHDNLYWYRRVMGKEIKFLLHFVKESKQDESGMPNNRFLAERTGGTYSTLKVQPAELEDSGVYFCASSLGTFGSPLHFGNGTRLTVT.

This clonotype came up a few times. The genes are TRBV5-4 and TRBJ1-3, with D possibly matching TRBD1 (5 bases). Looked up from germline, CDR1 is SGHNT and CDR2 is YYREEE (reference sequence). This CDR3 spans 15 amino acids. V was cut by 0 bases and J by 4 bases, with 11 bases left in between. The CDR3 bases are TGTGCCAGCAGCTTGGACCAGGGCCTCGGAAACACCATATATTTT. It is translated as CASSLDQGLGNTIYF.

This clonotype occurred a few times. The J gene is TRBJ2-5, the V gene TRBV24-1; D might be TRBD1 or TRBD2, each matching 5 bases. The V gene's germline CDR1 is KGHDR and CDR2 SFDVKD. The length of the CDR3 is 15 residues. V gave up 3 bases and J gave up 5 bases, with 15 bases separating them. CDR3 region: CATSDPARGAETQYF. In nucleotides, the CDR3 is TGTGCCACCAGTGATCCCGCTAGAGGGGCTGAGACCCAGTACTTC.

Ten or more counts support this clonotype. This chain connects TRBV5-6 to TRBJ1-1, with D possibly being TRBD1 (5 bases). Per germline, CDR1 SGHDT and CDR2 YYEEEE. Trimming left V 0 bases short and J 6 bases short, with 9 bases between. The CDR3 is made up of 13 amino acids. The CDR3 coding sequence is TGTGCCAGCAGCTTGGCAGGGTTTCCTGAAGCTTTCTTT. It yields the protein CASSLAGFPEAFF.

There are a few counts of this clonotype. The chain uses TRBV5-4 and TRBJ1-1; possibly TRBD1 for D (5 bases). Trimming stripped 6 bases from V and 7 bases from J, with 16 bases between. Germline lookup yields CDR1 SGHNT and CDR2 YYREEE (reference sequence). This CDR3 is built from 13 residues. CDR3 bases: TGTGCCAGCAACTTTGACAGTTCGGATGAAGCTTTCTTT. It specifies CASNFDSSDEAFF. The whole variable domain, remainder taken from reference TRBV5-4 and TRBJ1-1, is ETGVTQSPTHLIKTRGQQVTLRCSSQSGHNTVSWYQQALGQGPQFIFQYYREEENGRGNFPPRFSGLQFPNYSSELNVNALELDDSALYLCASNFDSSDEAFFGQGTRLTVV.

The table lists this clonotype with many counts. The genes are TRBV27 and TRBJ2-2; D unresolved. This CDR3 has 13 residues. Germline CDR1 and CDR2: MNHEY and SMNVEV (reference sequence). V gave up 0 bases and J gave up 4 bases, with 3 bases separating them. The CDR3 DNA sequence: TGTGCCAGCAGTTTATCGACCACCGGGGAGCTGTTTTTT. Translating it yields CASSLSTTGELFF.

This clonotype was detected only a few times. This chain links TRBV11-2 with TRBJ1-1; unclear D gene. With 1 base removed from V and 7 bases from J, the gap between germline ends came to 13 bases. Germline-derived CDR1 and CDR2 are SGHAT and FQNNGV. The CDR3 consists of 14 residues. The CDR3 sequence: CASSLGGGRREAFF. In DNA form, the CDR3 reads TGTGCCAGCAGCTTAGGAGGTGGTAGGCGTGAAGCTTTCTTT.

There are many counts of this clonotype. This chain connects TRBV5-1 to TRBJ2-3; D gene unclear. Trimming pared 0 bases from V and 2 bases from J, leaving 25 bases between. The CDR3 sequence is 20 residues long. Germline V gene lookup returns CDR1 SGHRS and CDR2 YFSETQ. In DNA form, the CDR3 reads TGCGCCAGCAGCTTGGGAATGGGCCTTATCGGCGGAACCTTCACAGATACGCAGTATTTT. Protein sequence: CASSLGMGLIGGTFTDTQYF.

In this sample, this clonotype turned up many times. The chain combines TRBV2 with TRBJ2-2; a weak D match, TRBD1 (5 bases). Germline V gives CDR1 SNHLY, CDR2 FYNNEI. The CDR3 has 15 residues. Trimming took off 6 bases at V and 7 bases at J, with 18 bases between the two ends. The CDR3 region has the DNA TGTGCCAGCAGCGCGTTCGTGATAGACAGCGGGGAGCTGTTTTTT. The encoded protein is CASSAFVIDSGELFF. The full variable domain, its missing parts supplied by reference TRBV2 and TRBJ2-2, is EPEVTQTPSHQVTQMGQEVILRCVPISNHLYFYWYRQILGQKVEFLVSFYNNEISEKSEIFDDQFSVERPDGSNFTLKIRSTKLEDSAMYFCASSAFVIDSGELFFGEGSRLTVL.

This clonotype has a handful of counts. The rearrangement uses TRBV11-1 and TRBJ1-1, with TRBD1 as a possible D gene (6 bases). The CDR3 is 14 amino acids. The V gene lost 6 bases and the J gene lost 1 base, with 12 bases spanning the gap. The V gene's germline CDR1 is SGHAT and CDR2 FQDESV (reference sequence). The CDR3 loop reads CASRRDRKNTEAFF. CDR3 sequence (DNA): TGTGCCAGCAGACGTGACAGGAAGAACACTGAAGCTTTCTTT.

This clonotype was observed many times. The chain employs TRBV4-2 and TRBJ2-4; D unclear. Trimming removed 1 base from V and 8 bases from J, with 12 bases in between. Germline CDR1 is LGHNA and CDR2 is YNFKEQ. The CDR3 is 14 amino acids. CDR3: CASSQVPTSYIQYF. The DNA of the CDR3 is TGTGCCAGCAGCCAAGTACCCACCAGTTACATTCAGTACTTC.

In its sample, this clonotype was seen many times. The chain uses TRBV20-1 and TRBJ2-7, with D possibly being TRBD1 (6 bases). The CDR3 has 14 residues. CDR1 and CDR2 (germline): DFQATT, SNEGSKA (reference sequence). V was shortened by 4 bases and J by 3 bases, with 16 bases between the two germline ends. The CDR3 sequence is CSATLPRGSYEQYF. The CDR3 DNA reads TGCAGTGCTACCCTTCCCAGGGGAAGCTACGAGCAGTACTTC.

This clonotype was seen repeatedly, ten times or more. The J gene is TRBJ1-1, the V gene TRBV18; D is ambiguous. CDR3 size: 14 residues. V lost 0 bases to trimming and J lost 1 base, with 6 bases between them. Germline V gene lookup returns CDR1 KGHSH and CDR2 LQKENI. The CDR3 nucleotides read TGTGCCAGCTCACCACCATGGGGGAACACTGAAGCTTTCTTT. Its translation is CASSPPWGNTEAFF.

This clonotype was recorded a few times. The CDR3 coding sequence is TGTGCCTGGAGTATGTCAGGGGCTTATGGCTACACCTTC. Amino acids: CAWSMSGAYGYTF. The chain couples TRBV30 to TRBJ1-2, with D perhaps TRBD1 (6 bases). Germline CDR1 reads GTSNPN; CDR2 reads SVGIG (reference sequence). This CDR3 comprises 13 residues. V shed 2 bases and J shed 5 bases, with 12 bases lying between them.

This clonotype has ten or more counts. V and J are TRBV29-1 and TRBJ2-3; the D gene could be TRBD1 or TRBD2 (5 bases each). Germline CDR1 and CDR2: SQVTM and ANQGSEA. The CDR3 is 13 amino acids. CDR3 amino acids: CTASGLYTDTQYF. In nucleotides, the CDR3 is TGCACCGCATCGGGGCTTTACACAGATACGCAGTATTTT.

This clonotype was found many times. The chain joins TRBV5-1 to TRBJ1-1; a possible D gene is TRBD1 (5 bases). This CDR3 has 15 amino acids. The ends were cut back, 4 bases at V and 3 bases at J, with 16 bases in the middle. The germline V gene has CDR1 SGHRS and CDR2 YFSETQ. CDR3 DNA: TGCGCCAGCAGCCTACAGAGCCCGGGGGACACTGAAGCTTTCTTT. It translates to CASSLQSPGDTEAFF.

The chain is built from TRBV5-1 and TRBJ1-4; 7 positions match TRBD1. Germline V gene sequence: CDR1 SGHRS, CDR2 YFSETQ. This CDR3 has 16 amino acids. V dropped 1 base and J dropped 0; count of bases not matched to a gene: 3. The CDR3, as DNA: TGCGCCAGCAGCTTGTTGGGACAGACAACTAATGAAAAACTGTTTTTT. Translated: CASSLLGQTTNEKLFF.

This clonotype has at least ten counts. The chain couples TRBV7-9 to TRBJ1-2, with D unresolved. This CDR3 spans 12 amino acids. Germline CDR1 is SEHNR and CDR2 is FQNEAQ (reference sequence). V lost 3 bases, J lost 6 bases, and 8 bases lay in between. DNA of the CDR3: TGTGCCAGCAGCTTCGCCTTAGATGGCTACACCTTC. Protein sequence: CASSFALDGYTF.